These T cell receptor beta chains were read from a single sample in a study of CD4 T cells in relation to SARS-CoV-2 and coronaviruses. No antigen has been assigned to these receptors. Repertoires were generated with immunoSEQ multiplex PCR, while TCRdb's copy carries only in-frame clones and drops some. This sample has about 36,000 clones, with about three quarters found just once. The sample comprised memory CD4+ T cells from PBMCs, cultured in vitro. The receptor set was obtained from an adult with COVID-19. Each CDR3 is given with its conserved first and last residue. A D gene is named only where the DNA matches it firmly. Only part of the rows carry a size: once, few, many, or a class if the clone is expanded.

TRBJ2-4 | few | . | TRBV18 | CASAPTAGKNIQYF | TGTGCCAGCGCGCCGACCGCGGGCAAAAACATTCAGTACTTC
TRBJ2-5 | . | TRBD2 | TRBV4-1 | CASSHPSGRARPPQETQYF | TGCGCCAGCAGCCACCCCAGCGGGAGAGCCCGACCCCCCCAAGAGACCCAGTACTTC
TRBJ2-7 | . | . | TRBV7-8 | CASLLQGARGTYEQYF | TGTGCCAGCCTACTCCAGGGGGCGCGGGGGACCTACGAGCAGTACTTC
TRBJ1-3 | . | . | TRBV12-3/TRBV12-4 | CASNGAGNTIYF | TGTGCCAGCAACGGAGCTGGAAACACCATATATTTT
TRBJ2-7 | . | . | TRBV6-6 | CASSYSAQRMIEQYF | TGTGCCAGCAGTTACTCGGCCCAACGAATGATAGAGCAGTACTTC
TRBJ2-2 | . | . | TRBV5-1 | CASSLTGTYTGELFF | TGCGCCAGCAGCTTAACAGGGACCTACACCGGGGAGCTGTTTTTT
TRBJ2-3 | . | . | TRBV19 | CASSLVGTDTQYF | TGTGCCAGTAGTTTGGTGGGCACAGATACGCAGTATTTT
TRBJ2-5 | . | TRBD2 | TRBV5-4 | CASSPKREQETQYF | TGTGCCAGCAGCCCCAAGCGGGAACAAGAGACCCAGTACTTC
TRBJ1-1 | few | TRBD1 | TRBV24-1 | CATSDSGQGEKAFF | TGTGCCACCAGTGACTCTGGACAGGGGGAGAAAGCTTTCTTT
TRBJ1-5 | few | . | TRBV2 | CASMRGQRQPQHF | TGTGCCAGCATGAGGGGCCAAAGACAGCCCCAGCATTTT
TRBJ1-1 | . | . | TRBV6-1 | CASSEFGRRNTEAFF | TGTGCCAGCAGTGAATTCGGCCGCCGGAACACTGAAGCTTTCTTT
TRBJ1-1 | . | . | TRBV28 | CASSLVVNTEAFF | TGTGCCAGCAGTTTAGTTGTGAACACTGAAGCTTTCTTT
TRBJ2-5 | . | TRBD1 | TRBV27 | CASSDRAETQYF | TGTGCCAGCTCGGACAGGGCAGAGACCCAGTACTTC
TRBJ2-4 | . | TRBD2 | TRBV11-2 | CASSTLTSGSFAENIQYF | TGTGCCAGCAGCACCCTGACTAGCGGGAGTTTCGCTGAAAACATTCAGTACTTC
TRBJ2-6 | . | TRBD1 | TRBV28 | CASSYTGQGAAGANVLTF | TGTGCCAGCAGTTATACCGGACAGGGGGCGGCTGGGGCCAACGTCCTGACTTTC
TRBJ2-1 | . | TRBD2 | TRBV6-5 | CASSVAGGWNEQFF | TGTGCCAGCTCGGTGGCGGGAGGATGGAATGAGCAGTTCTTC
TRBJ2-1 | . | TRBD1 | TRBV11-1 | CASRGGTGGNEQFF | TGTGCCAGCAGGGGTGGGACAGGGGGGAATGAGCAGTTCTTC
TRBJ2-1 | . | TRBD1 | TRBV19 | CASIDRDEQFF | TGTGCCAGTATAGACAGGGATGAGCAGTTCTTC
TRBJ2-6 | . | TRBD1 | TRBV19 | CAAGQGSSGANVLTF | TGTGCCGCCGGACAGGGGAGCTCTGGGGCCAACGTCCTGACTTTC
TRBJ1-1 | once | . | TRBV7-9 | CASSPDRRNTEAFF | TGTGCCAGCAGCCCAGACAGGCGGAACACTGAAGCTTTCTTT
TRBJ1-4 | . | . | TRBV7-9 | CASSLAGAHEKLFF | TGTGCCAGCAGCTTAGCAGGGGCTCATGAAAAACTGTTTTTT
TRBJ2-1 | . | . | TRBV24-1 | CAGNPGGSSYNEQFF | TGTGCCGGTAATCCCGGGGGAAGCTCCTACAATGAGCAGTTCTTC
TRBJ2-3 | . | TRBD2 | TRBV19 | CASRSSGSTDTQYF | TGTGCCAGTAGATCTAGCGGGAGCACAGATACGCAGTATTTT
TRBJ1-2 | . | . | TRBV14 | CASSQDYANYGYTF | TGTGCCAGCAGCCAAGATTACGCGAACTATGGCTACACCTTC
TRBJ2-5 | . | TRBD1 | TRBV9 | CASSDDTGGKGWETQYF | TGTGCCAGCAGCGACGATACAGGGGGCAAAGGTTGGGAGACCCAGTACTTC
TRBJ1-4 | . | TRBD1 | TRBV29-1 | CSAYAGGNEKLFF | TGCAGCGCCTACGCAGGGGGGAATGAAAAACTGTTTTTT
TRBJ2-7 | . | . | TRBV7-8 | CASSPAYGGPNYEQYF | TGTGCCAGCAGCCCTGCCTATGGGGGACCTAACTACGAGCAGTACTTC
TRBJ2-7 | . | . | TRBV3-1/TRBV3-2 | CASSQDSISYEQYF | TGTGCCAGCAGCCAAGATTCGATTAGCTACGAGCAGTACTTC
TRBJ1-1 | . | . | TRBV18 | CASSPFTGRTEAFF | TGTGCCAGCTCACCATTCACAGGGAGAACTGAAGCTTTCTTT
TRBJ1-3 | few | TRBD1 | TRBV28 | CASSYSGTALSGNTIYF | TGTGCCAGCAGTTATTCTGGGACAGCGCTCTCTGGAAACACCATATATTTT
TRBJ2-5 | . | TRBD2 | TRBV6-2/TRBV6-3 | CASSYRGGPQETQYF | TGTGCCAGCAGTTACCGCGGGGGGCCACAAGAGACCCAGTACTTC
TRBJ2-6 | . | . | TRBV19 | CASSIEQAGANVLTF | TGTGCCAGTAGTATAGAACAGGCTGGGGCCAACGTCCTGACTTTC
TRBJ2-4 | . | TRBD2 | TRBV19 | CLGGIQYF | TGTTTGGGGGGGATTCAGTACTTC
TRBJ2-1 | . | TRBD2 | TRBV5-4 | CASSLLGLAGGEQFF | TGTGCCAGCAGCTTGTTGGGACTAGCGGGGGGTGAGCAGTTCTTC
TRBJ2-5 | . | . | TRBV5-1 | CASSLGQGGQETQYF | TGCGCCAGCAGCTTAGGACAGGGAGGGCAAGAGACCCAGTACTTC
TRBJ1-2 | . | . | TRBV29-1 | CSVRRQEIYGYTF | TGCAGCGTCCGCCGACAGGAGATCTATGGCTACACCTTC
TRBJ2-7 | . | . | TRBV7-2 | CASSFGPGDPYEQYF | .
TRBJ2-6 | . | . | TRBV3-1/TRBV3-2 | CASSLSHSGANVLTF | TGTGCCAGCAGCCTATCGCACTCTGGGGCCAACGTCCTGACTTTC
TRBJ2-1 | few | TRBD2 | TRBV9 | CASSGRQRLAGGFNEQFF | TGTGCCAGCAGCGGACGACAACGACTAGCGGGGGGATTCAATGAGCAGTTCTTC
TRBJ2-2 | . | . | TRBV5-1 | CASSWDVTNTGELFF | TGCGCCAGCAGCTGGGACGTCACGAACACCGGGGAGCTGTTTTTT
TRBJ2-2 | . | TRBD1 | TRBV9 | CASSDPGQGAYTGELFF | TGTGCCAGCAGCGACCCAGGACAGGGGGCTTACACCGGGGAGCTGTTTTTT
TRBJ2-7 | . | . | TRBV6-1 | CASSEALEGSYEQYF | TGTGCCAGCAGTGAAGCGCTCGAGGGTTCCTACGAGCAGTACTTC
TRBJ2-2 | . | . | TRBV28 | CASSLFFWRGANTGELFF | TGTGCCAGCAGTTTATTTTTTTGGCGCGGGGCGAACACCGGGGAGCTGTTTTTT
TRBJ2-1 | . | TRBD2 | TRBV7-2 | CASSLELAVYNEQFF | TGTGCCAGCAGCTTAGAACTAGCGGTTTACAATGAGCAGTTCTTC
TRBJ1-2 | . | TRBD1 | TRBV5-4 | CASSPGQGAGYGYTF | TGTGCCAGCAGCCCGGGACAGGGGGCTGGCTATGGCTACACCTTC
TRBJ2-2 | . | . | TRBV10-3 | CAISESPGQNTGELFF | TGTGCCATCAGTGAGTCTCCGGGACAGAACACCGGGGAGCTGTTTTTT
TRBJ2-6 | . | . | TRBV7-9 | CASSQSWGGANVLTF | TGTGCCAGCAGCCAGAGCTGGGGTGGGGCCAACGTCCTGACTTTC
TRBJ2-1 | . | . | TRBV20-1 | CSASRKANEQFF | TGCAGTGCTAGTCGGAAGGCGAATGAGCAGTTCTTC
TRBJ2-3 | . | TRBD2 | TRBV7-6 | CASSPGAGVNTQYF | TGTGCCAGCAGCCCAGGAGCGGGAGTAAATACGCAGTATTTT
TRBJ2-3 | . | . | TRBV2 | CASSLTDTQYF | TGTGCCAGCAGCCTCACAGATACGCAGTATTTT
TRBJ2-3 | . | TRBD2 | TRBV5-1 | CASSVTSGDTDTQYF | TGCGCCAGCAGCGTTACTAGCGGAGACACAGATACGCAGTATTTT
TRBJ2-7 | . | TRBD2 | TRBV29-1 | CSASRGSHSYEQYF | TGCAGCGCATCGCGGGGGTCCCACTCCTACGAGCAGTACTTC
TRBJ1-1 | . | . | TRBV19 | CASSTITTTEAFF | TGTGCCAGTAGTACTATCACGACCACTGAAGCTTTCTTT
TRBJ2-5 | . | TRBD2 | TRBV6-5 | CASSYGVAGGKETQYF | TGTGCCAGCAGTTACGGGGTAGCGGGAGGGAAAGAGACCCAGTACTTC
TRBJ2-7 | . | . | TRBV28 | CASSSGTSYEQYF | TGTGCCAGCAGTTCTGGGACATCCTACGAGCAGTACTTC